Presented here are 18 T cell receptor beta chains from one specimen sequenced in a study of T cell changes during pregnancy in multiple sclerosis. Measured with immunoSEQ multiplex PCR; TCRdb has only the in-frame clones, and not every one. The sample gives tens of thousands of clones, about 91% of which show up once; under 5% is in the top ten. The sequencing here drew on peripheral blood, taken in the first trimester of pregnancy. The receptors derive from a female donor in good health, enrolled as a control in a pregnancy study.

J is TRBJ1-2 and V is TRBV9, with no clear D. This CDR3 region has 11 residues. Trimming stripped 3 bases from V and 4 bases from J, with 4 bases between. Germline lookup yields CDR1 SGDLS and CDR2 YYNGEE. CDR3 sequence: CASSAVYGYTF. The CDR3 DNA sequence: TGTGCCAGCAGCGCCGTCTATGGCTACACCTTC.

The chain combines TRBV29-1 with TRBJ2-7; the match to TRBD2 covers 7 bases. CDR1 and CDR2 from the germline V gene are SQVTM and ANQGSEA. The CDR3 loop spans 15 amino acids. The V gene end was trimmed by 4 bases and the J gene end by 0 bases; junction bases not matched to a gene: 9. The CDR3 loop is CSVARASGLSYEQYF. The CDR3 nucleotides are TGCAGCGTTGCTAGGGCTAGCGGCCTCTCCTACGAGCAGTACTTC.

The V call is TRBV10-1, the J call TRBJ1-5; D gene uncertain. Germline V CDR1 and CDR2: WNHNN, SYGVQD (reference sequence). This CDR3 has 12 amino acids. The V end lost 3 bases, the J end lost 6 bases, and 6 bases lay between the germline ends. This CDR3 is CASSDTSQPQHF. DNA for the CDR3: TGCGCCAGCAGTGATACGAGTCAGCCCCAGCATTTT.

The genes are TRBV11-2 and TRBJ1-3, with TRBD1 matching over 7 bases. Losses at the gene ends were 5 bases for V and 7 bases for J; bases not matched to a gene: 2. CDR3 length: 12 residues. CDR1 and CDR2 from the germline V gene are SGHAT and FQNNGV. The CDR3 is CASSQQGNTIYF. The CDR3, as DNA: TGTGCCAGCAGCCAACAGGGGAACACCATATATTTT.

The chain couples TRBV5-1 to TRBJ1-2, with D tentatively TRBD1 (6 bases). CDR3 length: 15 residues. Germline V lookup: CDR1 SGHRS, CDR2 YFSETQ. Trimming cost V 0 bases and J 6 bases, with 15 bases left between them. Written as DNA, the CDR3 is TGCGCCAGCAGCTTGGGAACGGGGGGCGCGGATGGCTACACCTTC. This encodes CASSLGTGGADGYTF.

The chain carries TRBV7-2 and TRBJ2-7; perhaps TRBD2 as D (6 bases). The V end lost 4 bases, the J end lost 2 bases, and 15 bases lay between the germline ends. The CDR3 has 15 residues. Germline CDR1 and CDR2: SGHTA and FQGNSA. DNA of the CDR3: TGTGCCAGCAGCTCAGGGCTAGCGATTACCTACGAGCAGTACTTC. Its protein is CASSSGLAITYEQYF.

The chain uses TRBV15 and TRBJ2-5; 7 positions match TRBD1. Germline CDR1 is LNHNV and CDR2 is YYDKDF (reference sequence). V lost 0 bases to trimming and J lost 3 bases; unmatched junction nucleotides: 4. The length of the CDR3 is 15 residues. CDR3 nucleotide sequence: TGTGCCACCAGCAGAGATCTAACAGGGGAAGAGACCCAGTACTTC. This gives the protein CATSRDLTGEETQYF.

The rearrangement joins TRBV10-3 to TRBJ2-2, with a weak D call TRBD2 (5 bases). The V end lost 3 bases, the J end lost 4 bases, and 18 bases lay between the germline ends. The germline gives CDR1 ENHRY, CDR2 SYGVKD. The CDR3 has 17 amino acids. The CDR3 spells CAISDRIATLLTGELFF. The CDR3 coding sequence is TGTGCCATCAGTGACAGAATAGCGACTTTGCTCACCGGGGAGCTGTTTTTT.

The V and J genes are TRBV9 and TRBJ1-5; a weak D match, TRBD1 (5 bases). This CDR3 comprises 13 residues. The germline V and J ends were trimmed by 3 bases and 7 bases, with 11 bases remaining between them. Per the germline V gene, CDR1 is SGDLS and CDR2 is YYNGEE. As DNA, the CDR3 is TGTGCCAGCAGCGCCCTAGGGGTCCAGCCCCAGCATTTT. This encodes CASSALGVQPQHF.

V and J are TRBV9 and TRBJ2-3; 8 bases map to TRBD2. Germline CDR1 is SGDLS and CDR2 is YYNGEE. The CDR3 covers 16 residues. Trimming removed 3 bases from V and 6 bases from J; junction bases left unmatched: 12. In DNA, the CDR3 is TGTGCCAGCAGCGATCATGAGCGGGGGCTCACGGATACGCAGTATTTT. This encodes CASSDHERGLTDTQYF.

The chain carries TRBV30 and TRBJ2-1; D is uncertain. The CDR3 has 11 residues. Trimming pared 4 bases from V and 7 bases from J, leaving 8 bases between. CDR1 is GTSNPN and CDR2 is SVGIG in the germline V gene (reference sequence). The CDR3 region has the DNA TGTGCCTGGAATCCCGGGAATGAGCAGTTCTTC. Translating it yields CAWNPGNEQFF. Full variable domain (remainder filled in from reference TRBV30 and TRBJ2-1): SQTIHQWPATLVQPVGSPLSLECTVEGTSNPNLYWYRQAAGRGLQLLFYSVGIGQISSEVPQNLSASRPQDRQFILSSKKLLLSDSGFYLCAWNPGNEQFFGPGTRLTVL.

The gene calls are TRBV4-3 and TRBJ2-3; 9 nucleotides agree with TRBD2. The CDR3 spans 15 residues. Germline V gene sequence: CDR1 LGHNA, CDR2 YSLEER. Trimming cost V 8 bases and J 2 bases; bases outside gene matches: 8. CDR3 sequence: CASSGLAGPTDTQYF. In nucleotides, the CDR3 is TGCGCCAGCTCGGGTCTAGCGGGGCCCACAGATACGCAGTATTTT.

The chain is built from TRBV11-3 and TRBJ2-1, with a possible D match to TRBD2 (5 bases). V was cut by 1 base and J by 5 bases, with 9 bases left in between. This CDR3 spans 14 amino acids. CDR1 SGHNT and CDR2 YENEEA come from the germline V gene. CDR3 sequence: CASSLGESNNEQFF. DNA of the CDR3: TGTGCCAGCAGCTTAGGGGAGAGTAACAATGAGCAGTTCTTC.

This clone is a singleton in its sample. The V call is TRBV19, the J call TRBJ2-3; 7 bases are a match to TRBD2. CDR1 and CDR2 (germline): LNHDA, SQIVND (reference sequence). The ends lost 6 bases at V and 2 bases at J; junction bases unmatched: 8. The CDR3 runs to 15 residues. The CDR3 DNA is TGTGCCAGTAGGGGACTACAGAGGTCCACAGATACGCAGTATTTT. Its translation: CASRGLQRSTDTQYF.

This rearrangement joins TRBV5-1 to TRBJ2-3; a possible D gene is TRBD2 (7 bases). CDR1 SGHRS and CDR2 YFSETQ come from the germline V gene. V gave up 4 bases and J gave up 1 base, with 19 bases separating them. The CDR3 contains 17 residues. The CDR3 here is CASSRGGGPPGTDTQYF. The CDR3 coding sequence is TGCGCCAGCAGCAGGGGAGGGGGTCCTCCGGGCACAGATACGCAGTATTTT.

V and J are TRBV6-6 and TRBJ1-4; 11 bases fit TRBD1. Germline CDR1 MNHNY, CDR2 SVGAGI (reference sequence). With V trimmed by 6 bases and J by 7 bases, 7 bases remained unmatched. The CDR3 loop spans 15 amino acids. CDR3 amino acids: CASRPPGQGVEKLFF. CDR3 nucleotide sequence: TGTGCCAGCAGGCCCCCGGGACAGGGGGTTGAAAAACTGTTTTTT.

The chain joins TRBV30 to TRBJ1-2; 9 nucleotides line up with TRBD1. The CDR3 totals 15 residues. V lost 1 base, J lost 8 bases, and 11 bases stayed unmatched. Germline CDR1 reads GTSNPN; CDR2 reads SVGIG (reference sequence). The CDR3 spells CAWSDLGTGSGGYTF. CDR3 coding DNA: TGTGCCTGGAGTGATCTAGGGACAGGGTCAGGCGGCTACACCTTC.

The V call is TRBV25-1, the J call TRBJ2-7; D is possibly TRBD1 (6 bases). V gave up 6 bases and J gave up 2 bases, with 17 bases separating them. The V gene's germline CDR1 is MGHDK and CDR2 SYGVNS. The CDR3 is made up of 15 amino acids. The CDR3: CASSPTKGQPYEQYF. In nucleotides, the CDR3 is TGTGCCAGCAGCCCTACTAAGGGACAACCCTACGAGCAGTACTTC.